What follows is one TCR beta chain and its context. The data originate from a study of technical replicates of blood from four donors. Trimming removed 6 bases at V and 0 bases at J, with 12 bases between. CDR3 length: 15 residues. CDR1 MNHEY and CDR2 SMNVEV come from the germline V gene (reference sequence). Libraries were prepared by immunoSEQ multiplex PCR; TCRdb keeps only in-frame clonotypes and omits some of them. The data show 11,000 to 15,000 clones, 80% to 85% seen once. The chain has TRBV27 and TRBJ2-1; D possibly corresponds to TRBD1 (5 bases). Input material: PBMCs. The clonotype was recovered from a human donor in good health. Here the CDR3 DNA reads TGTGCCAGCAGCCGGACATTTAGCTCCTACAATGAGCAGTTCTTC. It encodes CASSRTFSSYNEQFF.